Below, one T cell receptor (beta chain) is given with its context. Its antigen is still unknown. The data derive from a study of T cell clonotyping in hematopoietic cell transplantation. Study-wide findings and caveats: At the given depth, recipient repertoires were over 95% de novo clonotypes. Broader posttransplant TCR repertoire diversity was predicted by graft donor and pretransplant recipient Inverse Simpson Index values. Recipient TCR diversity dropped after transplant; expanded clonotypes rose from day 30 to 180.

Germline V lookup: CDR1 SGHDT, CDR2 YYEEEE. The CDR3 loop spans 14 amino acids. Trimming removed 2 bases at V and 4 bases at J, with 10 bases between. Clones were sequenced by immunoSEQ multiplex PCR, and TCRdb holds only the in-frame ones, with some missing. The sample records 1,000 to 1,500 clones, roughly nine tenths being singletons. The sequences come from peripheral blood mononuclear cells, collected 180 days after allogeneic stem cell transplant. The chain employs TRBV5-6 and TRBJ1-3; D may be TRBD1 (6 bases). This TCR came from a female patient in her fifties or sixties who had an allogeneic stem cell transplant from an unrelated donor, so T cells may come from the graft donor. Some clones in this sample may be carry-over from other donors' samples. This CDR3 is CASSFPGEGNTIYF. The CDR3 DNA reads TGTGCCAGCAGCTTCCCAGGGGAAGGAAACACCATATATTTT.